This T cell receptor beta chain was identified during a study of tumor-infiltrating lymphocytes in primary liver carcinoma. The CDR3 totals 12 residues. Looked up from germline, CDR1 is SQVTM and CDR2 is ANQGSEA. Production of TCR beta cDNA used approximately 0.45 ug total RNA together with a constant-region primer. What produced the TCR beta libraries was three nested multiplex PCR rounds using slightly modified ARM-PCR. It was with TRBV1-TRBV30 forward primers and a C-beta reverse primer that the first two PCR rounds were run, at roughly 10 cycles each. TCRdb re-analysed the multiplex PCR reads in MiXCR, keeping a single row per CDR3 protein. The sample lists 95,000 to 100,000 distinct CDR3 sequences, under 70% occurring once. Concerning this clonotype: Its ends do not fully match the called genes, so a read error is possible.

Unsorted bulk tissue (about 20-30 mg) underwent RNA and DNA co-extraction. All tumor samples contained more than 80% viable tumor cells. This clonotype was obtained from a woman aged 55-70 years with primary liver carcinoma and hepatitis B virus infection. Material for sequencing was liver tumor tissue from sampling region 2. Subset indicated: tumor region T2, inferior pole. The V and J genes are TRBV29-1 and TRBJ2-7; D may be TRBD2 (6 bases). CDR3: CSLDGRGYEQYF. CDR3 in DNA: TGCAGCCTTGATGGGCGGGGCTACGAGCAGTACTTC.